This T cell receptor (beta chain) was documented in a study of T cell repertoires in cytomegalovirus infection. Study-level information: In public TCR beta signatures, there were indications of both CMV infection and matching HLA type. General study findings and limits: There were carriers of CMV plus the relevant HLA, and cumulative public TCR beta family frequency identified them. HLA-C-restricted CMV clonotypes gave the most frequent clonotype in two of eight donors.

The CDR3 covers 13 residues. CDR1 and CDR2 (germline): SNHLY, FYNNEI. The V end lost 8 bases, the J end lost 0 bases, and 8 bases lay between the germline ends. This clonotype was counted many times. The target antigen is unknown. TCRdb re-called the reads through MiXCR, storing one row per CDR3 protein. In the table there are around 170,000 distinct CDR3 sequences, roughly 18% of which are singletons. This receptor was identified in a human donor in good health (CMV status not recorded). Some clones in this sample may be carry-over from other donors' samples. The chain has TRBV2 and TRBJ2-1; D is undetermined. The sequenced material came from CD8+ T cells from PBMCs. The CDR3 loop reads CASDGSSYNEQFF. The CDR3 region has the DNA TGTGCCAGCGATGGCAGCTCCTACAATGAGCAGTTCTTC.